This T cell receptor beta chain was captured by sequencing in a study of T-cell memory formation after mild COVID-19. Study-wide results and caveats: Confirmation of SARS-CoV-2 specificity was lacking for second-wave clones peaking day 37. Contracting CD4+ clones were located mainly in CM and EM, and CD8+ clones in EMRA.

In TCRdb, the 5' RACE reads were re-called with MiXCR into one record per CDR3 protein. This table has approximately 260,000 distinct CDR3 sequences, around 15% appearing once. On this clonotype: The target antigen is unknown.

The CDR3 contains 14 residues. The junction had 3 bases not matched to a gene; V was cut back by 6 bases and J by 2 bases. Material: PBMCs or a T cell subset sorted from them (not recorded which). The clonotype was recovered from a young man who had mild COVID-19 (a few samples of this study predate the infection). Cell type and time point are not known. The V and J genes are TRBV12-3 or TRBV12-4 and TRBJ2-7, with 11 bases lining up with TRBD2. The CDR3 region is CASSPGLAAYEQYV. In DNA, the CDR3 is TGTGCCAGCAGCCCGGGACTAGCGGCCTACGAGCAGTACGTC.